This T cell receptor (beta chain) was retrieved from a study of blood T cell repertoires in COVID-19. As for the study in general: Donors in the United States, Italy and Spain gave samples during acute or convalescent COVID-19.

Trimming at V came to 5 bases and at J to 5 bases, leaving 10 bases not matched to a gene. The CDR3 is 16 amino acids. The V gene's germline CDR1 is SGHTA and CDR2 FQGNSA. Per the original data handling: Cell counts per sample came from amplifying reference gene primers. Clones were read by immunoSEQ multiplex PCR, and TCRdb kept only the in-frame ones, dropping some. The V and J calls and clone size come from that table; D and trimming were worked out from the DNA. The table lists 200,000 to 250,000 clones, approximately 90% of them singletons. Those enrolled, adults aged roughly 18 to 89 years, came from around 25 US areas. Participant reports of clinical history set cohort assignment.

Sequencing was done on a sample of PBMCs or T cells enriched from blood (not recorded which). The TCR sequence derives from a middle-aged woman with acute COVID-19. The chain couples TRBV7-2 to TRBJ2-1, with 9 positions matching TRBD1. Here the CDR3 DNA reads TGTGCCAGCAGCCTTCGGGGGACAGGGACAAACAATGAGCAGTTCTTC. This codes for CASSLRGTGTNNEQFF.